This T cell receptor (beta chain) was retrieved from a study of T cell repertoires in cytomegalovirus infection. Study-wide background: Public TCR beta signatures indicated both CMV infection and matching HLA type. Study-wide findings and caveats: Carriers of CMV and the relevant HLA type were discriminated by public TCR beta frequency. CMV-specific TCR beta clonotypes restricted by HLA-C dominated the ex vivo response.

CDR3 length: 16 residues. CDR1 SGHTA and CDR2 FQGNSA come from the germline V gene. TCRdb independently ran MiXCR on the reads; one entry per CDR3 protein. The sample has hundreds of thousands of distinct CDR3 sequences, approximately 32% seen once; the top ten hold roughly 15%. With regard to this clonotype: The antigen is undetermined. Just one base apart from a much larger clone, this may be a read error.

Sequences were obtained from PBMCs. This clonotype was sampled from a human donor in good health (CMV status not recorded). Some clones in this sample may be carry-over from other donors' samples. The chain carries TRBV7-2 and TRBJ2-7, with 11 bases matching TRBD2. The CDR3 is CAISLAGTSGTYEQYF. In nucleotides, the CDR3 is TGTGCCATCAGCTTAGCGGGGACTAGCGGAACCTACGAGCAGTACTTC.